The clone carrying this TCR beta chain showed up just once. Its target is not known. This record belongs to a study of early T cells in non-severe SARS-CoV-2 infection. About the study: From unsorted whole blood, bulk RNA was sequenced, and the chains remained unpaired.

As part of library construction, unique molecular identifiers were attached to individual cDNA molecules. MiXCR, run by TCRdb on the 5' RACE reads, gives a single entry per CDR3 protein. Among tens of thousands of distinct CDR3 sequences listed, about a tenth were seen once. Germline loops: CDR1 MDHEN, CDR2 SYDVKM. The CDR3 runs to 15 residues. Trimming pared 5 bases from V and 2 bases from J, leaving 16 bases between. Findings and limits, study-wide: VDJdb matching, biased toward anti-spike CD8 responses, missed private and CD4 specificities.

The rearrangement links TRBV28 to TRBJ2-7; D is perhaps TRBD1 (5 bases). Sequencing was performed on whole blood. This TCR came from an adult who was a healthcare worker with PCR-confirmed SARS-CoV-2 infection or an uninfected control (not recorded which). The CDR3 loop reads CASSEAGIRTYEQYF. The DNA of the CDR3 is TGTGCCAGCAGTGAGGCAGGGATCAGGACCTACGAGCAGTACTTC.